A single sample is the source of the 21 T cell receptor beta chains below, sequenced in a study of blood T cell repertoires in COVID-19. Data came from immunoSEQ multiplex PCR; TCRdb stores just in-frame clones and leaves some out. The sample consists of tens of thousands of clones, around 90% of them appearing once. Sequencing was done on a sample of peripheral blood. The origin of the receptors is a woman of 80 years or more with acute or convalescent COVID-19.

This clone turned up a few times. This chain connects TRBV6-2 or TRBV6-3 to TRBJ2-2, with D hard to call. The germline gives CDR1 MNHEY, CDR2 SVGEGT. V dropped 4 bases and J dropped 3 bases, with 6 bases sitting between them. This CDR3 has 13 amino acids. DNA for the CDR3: TGTGCCAGCAGTTTAGCTTACACCGGGGAGCTGTTTTTT. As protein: CASSLAYTGELFF.

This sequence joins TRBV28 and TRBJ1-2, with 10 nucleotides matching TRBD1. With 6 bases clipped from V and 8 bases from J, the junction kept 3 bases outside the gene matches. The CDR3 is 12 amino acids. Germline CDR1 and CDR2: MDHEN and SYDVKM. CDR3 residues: CASRLDRGGYTF. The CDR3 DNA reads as TGTGCCAGCAGACTGGACAGGGGGGGCTACACCTTC.

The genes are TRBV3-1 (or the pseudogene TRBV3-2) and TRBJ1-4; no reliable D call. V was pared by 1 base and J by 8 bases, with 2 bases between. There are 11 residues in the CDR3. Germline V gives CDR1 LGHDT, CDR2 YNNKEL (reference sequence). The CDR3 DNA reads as TGTGCCAGCAGCCAAGCGGAAAAACTGTTTTTT. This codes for CASSQAEKLFF.

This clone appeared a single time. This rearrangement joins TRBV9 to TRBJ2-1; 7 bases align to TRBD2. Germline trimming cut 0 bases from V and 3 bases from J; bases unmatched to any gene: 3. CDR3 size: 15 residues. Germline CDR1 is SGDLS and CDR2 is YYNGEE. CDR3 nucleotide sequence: TGTGCCAGCAGCGTAGCGGCTAGCGGCTACAATGAGCAGTTCTTC. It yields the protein CASSVAASGYNEQFF.

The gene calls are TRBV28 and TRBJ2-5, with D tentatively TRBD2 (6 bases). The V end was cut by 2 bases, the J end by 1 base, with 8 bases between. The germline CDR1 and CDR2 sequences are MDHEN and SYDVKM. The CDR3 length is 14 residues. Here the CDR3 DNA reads TGTGCCAGCAGTTTAAGTAGCGGCCAAGAGACCCAGTACTTC. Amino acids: CASSLSSGQETQYF.

The CDR3 loop is CASRAVELGGGEQYF. CDR3 coding DNA: TGTGCCAGCAGGGCCGTCGAATTGGGAGGTGGAGAGCAGTACTTC. The J gene is TRBJ2-7, the V gene TRBV6-5; possible D gene TRBD2, 6 bases. V was pared by 6 bases and J by 7 bases, with 22 bases between. CDR1 and CDR2 (germline): MNHEY, SVGAGI. CDR3 length: 15 amino acids.

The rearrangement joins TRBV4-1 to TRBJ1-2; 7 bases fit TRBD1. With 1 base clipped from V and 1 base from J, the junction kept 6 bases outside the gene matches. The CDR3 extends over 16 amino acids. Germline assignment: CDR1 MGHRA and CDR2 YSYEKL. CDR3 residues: CASSQAGGGLNYGYTF. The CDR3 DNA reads TGCGCCAGCAGCCAAGCAGGAGGGGGCCTTAACTATGGCTACACCTTC.

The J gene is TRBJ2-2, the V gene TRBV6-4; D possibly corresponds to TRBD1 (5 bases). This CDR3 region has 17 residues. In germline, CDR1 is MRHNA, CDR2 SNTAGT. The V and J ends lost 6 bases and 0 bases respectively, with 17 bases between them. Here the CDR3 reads CASSRMGTGSNTGELFF. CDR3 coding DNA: TGTGCCAGCAGCCGGATGGGAACAGGCTCGAACACCGGGGAGCTGTTTTTT.

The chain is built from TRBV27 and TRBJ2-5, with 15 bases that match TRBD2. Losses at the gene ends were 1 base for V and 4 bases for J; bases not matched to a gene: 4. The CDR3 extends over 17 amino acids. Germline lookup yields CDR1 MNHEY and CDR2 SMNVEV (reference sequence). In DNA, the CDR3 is TGTGCCAGCAGTTTATGGGGACTAGCGGGGGGTGTAGAGACCCAGTACTTC. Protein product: CASSLWGLAGGVETQYF.

The CDR3 DNA sequence: TGTGCCAGTAGTATAGAACTAGCGGGGACCAATGAGCAGTTCTTC. It encodes CASSIELAGTNEQFF. The chain recombines TRBV19 with TRBJ2-1; 10 positions match TRBD2. The V segment lost 0 bases and the J segment 6 bases; nucleotides outside the gene matches: 2. Germline V gene sequence: CDR1 LNHDA, CDR2 SQIVND (reference sequence). This CDR3 contains 15 residues.

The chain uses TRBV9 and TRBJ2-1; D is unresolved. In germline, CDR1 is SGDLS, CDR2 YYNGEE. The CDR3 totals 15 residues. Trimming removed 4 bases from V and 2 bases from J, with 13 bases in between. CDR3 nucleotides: TGTGCCAGCAGCCCCTCCCGTGGAGCCTACAATGAGCAGTTCTTC. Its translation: CASSPSRGAYNEQFF.

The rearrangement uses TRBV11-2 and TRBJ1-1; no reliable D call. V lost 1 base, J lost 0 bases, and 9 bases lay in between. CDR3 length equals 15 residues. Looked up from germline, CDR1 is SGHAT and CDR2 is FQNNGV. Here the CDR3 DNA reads TGTGCCAGCAGCTTAGGCGCACTTATGAACACTGAAGCTTTCTTT. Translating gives CASSLGALMNTEAFF.

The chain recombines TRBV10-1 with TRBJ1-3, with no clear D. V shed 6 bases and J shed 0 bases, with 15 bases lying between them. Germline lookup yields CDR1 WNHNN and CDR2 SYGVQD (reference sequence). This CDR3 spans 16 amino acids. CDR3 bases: TGCGCCAGCAGCGAGAGTCTGTTGAGCTCTGGAAACACCATATATTTT. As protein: CASSESLLSSGNTIYF.

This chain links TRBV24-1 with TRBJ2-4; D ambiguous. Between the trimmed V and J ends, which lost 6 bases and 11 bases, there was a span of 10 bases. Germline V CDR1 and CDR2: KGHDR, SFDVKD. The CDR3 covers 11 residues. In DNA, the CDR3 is TGTGCCACCAGTTCCCAGGAACTTCAGTACTTC. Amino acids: CATSSQELQYF.

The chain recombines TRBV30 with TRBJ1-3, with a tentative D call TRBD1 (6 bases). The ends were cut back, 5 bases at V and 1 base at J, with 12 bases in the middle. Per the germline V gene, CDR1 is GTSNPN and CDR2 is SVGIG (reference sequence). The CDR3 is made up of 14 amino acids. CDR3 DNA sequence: TGTGCCTGGGGTAAAACAGGGTCTGGAAACACCATATATTTT. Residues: CAWGKTGSGNTIYF.

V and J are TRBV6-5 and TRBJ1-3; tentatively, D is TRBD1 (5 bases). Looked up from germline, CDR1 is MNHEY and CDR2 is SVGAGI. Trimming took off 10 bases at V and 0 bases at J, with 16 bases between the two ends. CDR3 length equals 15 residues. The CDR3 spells CATCRDLYSGNTIYF. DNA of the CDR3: TGTGCCACCTGCCGGGACTTATACTCTGGAAACACCATATATTTT.

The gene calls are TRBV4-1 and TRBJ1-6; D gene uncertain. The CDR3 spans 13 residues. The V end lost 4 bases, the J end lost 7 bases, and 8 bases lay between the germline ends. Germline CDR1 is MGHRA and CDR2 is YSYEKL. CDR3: CASSLQENSPLHF. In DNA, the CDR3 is TGCGCCAGCAGCCTTCAGGAAAATTCACCCCTCCACTTT.

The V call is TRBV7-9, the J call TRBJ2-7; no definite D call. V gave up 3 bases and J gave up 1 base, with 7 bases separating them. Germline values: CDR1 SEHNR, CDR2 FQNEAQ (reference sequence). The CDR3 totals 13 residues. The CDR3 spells CASSLGRSYEQYF. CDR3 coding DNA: TGTGCCAGCAGCTTGGGCAGGTCCTACGAGCAGTACTTC.

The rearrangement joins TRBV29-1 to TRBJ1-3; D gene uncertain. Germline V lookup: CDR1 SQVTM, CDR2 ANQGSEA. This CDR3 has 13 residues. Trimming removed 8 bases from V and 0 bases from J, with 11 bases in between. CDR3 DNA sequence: TGCAGCATCTCCCAGGACTCTGGAAACACCATATATTTT. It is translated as CSISQDSGNTIYF. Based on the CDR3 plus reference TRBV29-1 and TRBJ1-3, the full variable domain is SAVISQKPSRDICQRGTSLTIQCQVDSQVTMMFWYRQQPGQSLTLIATANQGSEATYESGFVIDKFPISRPNLTFSTLTVSNMSPEDSSIYLCSISQDSGNTIYFGEGSWLTVV.

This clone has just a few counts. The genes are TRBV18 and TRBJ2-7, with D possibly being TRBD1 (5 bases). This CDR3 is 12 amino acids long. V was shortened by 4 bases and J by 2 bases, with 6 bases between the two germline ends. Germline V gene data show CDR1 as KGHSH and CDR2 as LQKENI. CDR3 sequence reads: CASSLGAYEQYF. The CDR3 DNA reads TGTGCCAGCTCACTAGGGGCCTACGAGCAGTACTTC.

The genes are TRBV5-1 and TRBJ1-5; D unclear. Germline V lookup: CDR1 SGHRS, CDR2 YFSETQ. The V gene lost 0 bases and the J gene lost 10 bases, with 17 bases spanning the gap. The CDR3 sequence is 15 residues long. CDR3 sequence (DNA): TGCGCCAGCAGCTTGGAAGGCCGGGGAGGAGAACCCCAGCATTTT. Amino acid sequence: CASSLEGRGGEPQHF.